What follows are 29 T cell receptor beta chains derived from one specimen sequenced in a study of cytomegalovirus exposure and HLA in healthy donors. The PCR was carried out with 60 Vbeta primers and 13 Jbeta primers. Repertoires were generated with immunoSEQ multiplex PCR, while TCRdb's copy carries only in-frame clones and drops some. The sample contains about 210,000 clones, roughly three quarters of which appear only once. Material for sequencing was PBMCs. These receptor sequences come from a male donor in good health and CMV-seropositive.

The V and J genes are TRBV25-1 and TRBJ2-7; 7 nucleotides align to TRBD1. The length of the CDR3 is 14 residues. The trim removed 7 bases at V and 2 bases at J, leaving 8 bases unmatched. CDR1 is MGHDK and CDR2 is SYGVNS in the germline V gene. This CDR3 reads CASIPRGRAYEQYF. CDR3 DNA sequence: TGTGCCAGCATTCCCAGGGGGAGAGCCTACGAGCAGTACTTC.

The CDR3 here is CASSQGGLAGVEQFF. The CDR3 nucleotides are TGCGCCAGCAGCCAAGGGGGACTAGCGGGAGTTGAGCAGTTCTTC. This rearrangement joins TRBV4-3 to TRBJ2-1; TRBD2 agrees at 14 bases. Unmatched junction bases numbered 2, after V lost 1 base and J lost 9 bases. CDR1 is LGHNA, CDR2 YSLEER, per germline. The length of the CDR3 is 15 residues.

The gene calls are TRBV7-9 and TRBJ1-4; D is unclear. The CDR3 is made up of 11 amino acids. V was pared by 5 bases and J by 7 bases, with 5 bases between. Germline V gives CDR1 SEHNR, CDR2 FQNEAQ (reference sequence). The CDR3 DNA reads as TGTGCCAGCAGCATCGGTGAAAAACTGTTTTTT. Translating gives CASSIGEKLFF.

V is TRBV5-4 and J is TRBJ2-1; TRBD2 might be the D (6 bases). CDR1 is SGHNT, CDR2 YYREEE, per germline (reference sequence). The V end was cut by 4 bases, the J end by 8 bases, with 19 bases between. This CDR3 has 15 amino acids. The CDR3: CASSLPGDLAHEQFF. The CDR3 nucleotides read TGTGCCAGCAGCCTCCCCGGGGACTTGGCCCATGAGCAGTTCTTC.

The V call is TRBV5-6, the J call TRBJ1-3, with 8 bases lining up with TRBD1. V shed 4 bases, J shed 0 bases, and the junction held 6 bases outside the gene matches. This CDR3 contains 16 residues. Germline V gene sequence: CDR1 SGHDT, CDR2 YYEEEE. The chain's CDR3 is CASSPAGTGSGNTIYF. The CDR3 nucleotides read TGTGCCAGCAGCCCGGCGGGGACAGGCTCTGGAAACACCATATATTTT.

The CDR3: CASSLPNKRAYEQYF. CDR3 bases: TGTGCCAGCTCTCTCCCGAACAAGCGGGCATACGAGCAGTACTTC. The chain has TRBV18 and TRBJ2-7; D perhaps matches TRBD2 (6 bases). The CDR3 contains 15 residues. Germline V gene data show CDR1 as KGHSH and CDR2 as LQKENI. Trimming took off 6 bases at V and 4 bases at J, with 19 bases between the two ends. Together with reference TRBV18 and TRBJ2-7, the CDR3 gives the full variable domain: NAGVMQNPRHLVRRRGQEARLRCSPMKGHSHVYWYRQLPEEGLKFMVYLQKENIIDESGMPKERFSAEFPKEGPSILRIQQVVRGDSAAYFCASSLPNKRAYEQYFGPGTRLTVT.

The chain links TRBV29-1 to TRBJ2-3; the D gene is possibly TRBD2 (7 bases). Per germline, CDR1 SQVTM and CDR2 ANQGSEA. V was pared by 3 bases and J by 2 bases, with 15 bases between. The CDR3 consists of 15 residues. The CDR3 here is CSVDGRGLHTDTQYF. The CDR3 DNA sequence: TGCAGCGTTGATGGGCGGGGGCTACACACAGATACGCAGTATTTT.

This clone was observed a single time. The chain uses TRBV7-6 and TRBJ1-1; 7 bases match TRBD1. With V trimmed by 4 bases and J by 10 bases, 6 bases remained unmatched. Per germline, CDR1 SGHVS and CDR2 FNYEAQ. The CDR3 is made up of 12 amino acids. The CDR3 DNA reads TGTGCCAGCAGCTCACCGACAGGGCGAGCTTTCTTT. As protein: CASSSPTGRAFF. The full variable domain, with the rest looked up from reference TRBV7-6 and TRBJ1-1, is GAGVSQSPRYKVTKRGQDVALRCDPISGHVSLYWYRQALGQGPEFLTYFNYEAQQDKSGLPNDRFSAERPEGSISTLTIQRTEQRDSAMYRCASSSPTGRAFFGQGTRLTVV.

The rearrangement uses TRBV6-4 and TRBJ2-5; D possibly corresponds to TRBD2 (5 bases). Trimming took 8 bases from V and 5 from J, leaving 15 bases between them. The V gene's germline CDR1 is MRHNA and CDR2 SNTAGT. The CDR3 totals 13 residues. The CDR3 nucleotides read TGTGCCAGCCTCTCGGGCGGGTCGGAGACCCAGTACTTC. It is translated as CASLSGGSETQYF.

The V call is TRBV11-1, the J call TRBJ1-1, with 11 bases identical to TRBD1. The CDR3 runs 15 residues. V trimming: 4 bases; J trimming: 4 bases; junction bases outside the gene matches: 5. CDR1 is SGHAT, CDR2 FQDESV, per germline (reference sequence). The CDR3 region is CASSSRDRGFTEAFF. In DNA form, the CDR3 reads TGTGCCAGCAGCTCCCGGGACAGGGGGTTCACTGAAGCTTTCTTT.

V is TRBV11-2 and J is TRBJ2-7; D is possibly TRBD2 (5 bases). Trimming shortened V by 5 bases and J by 3 bases, and 17 bases separated the two germline ends. The germline V gene encodes CDR1 SGHAT and CDR2 FQNNGV. This CDR3 has 15 amino acids. CDR3 nucleotide sequence: TGTGCCAGCAGCATTGCGGGCAGATTGGTCTACGAGCAGTACTTC. It specifies CASSIAGRLVYEQYF. The whole variable domain, remainder taken from reference TRBV11-2 and TRBJ2-7, is EAGVAQSPRYKIIEKRQSVAFWCNPISGHATLYWYQQILGQGPKLLIQFQNNGVVDDSQLPKDRFSAERLKGVDSTLKIQPAKLEDSAVYLCASSIAGRLVYEQYFGPGTRLTVT.

J is TRBJ2-5 and V is TRBV7-3, with TRBD1 as a possible D gene (7 bases). Trimming removed 2 bases from V and 5 bases from J, with 15 bases in between. The CDR3 has 15 amino acids. Per germline, CDR1 SGHTA and CDR2 FQGTGA. For the CDR3, the DNA is TGTGCCAGCAGCTTACAAGGGGGCGGGGCGGAGACCCAGTACTTC. Translation: CASSLQGGGAETQYF. Combining the CDR3 with reference TRBV7-3 and TRBJ2-5 gives the whole variable domain GAGVSQTPSNKVTEKGKYVELRCDPISGHTALYWYRQSLGQGPEFLIYFQGTGAADDSGLPNDRFFAVRPEGSVSTLKIQRTERGDSAVYLCASSLQGGGAETQYFGPGTRLLVL.

This chain links TRBV5-1 with TRBJ2-3; TRBD2 matches 9 bases. Germline V gene lookup returns CDR1 SGHRS and CDR2 YFSETQ. The CDR3 consists of 20 residues. Trimming at V came to 1 base and at J to 5 bases, leaving 20 bases not matched to a gene. This chain's CDR3 is CASSLKVVSGGLWTGDTQYF. Written as DNA, the CDR3 is TGCGCCAGCAGCTTGAAGGTTGTTAGCGGGGGCTTGTGGACCGGAGATACGCAGTATTTT.

The rearrangement joins TRBV7-6 to TRBJ2-5, with TRBD2 as a possible D gene (6 bases). Trimming pared 5 bases from V and 4 bases from J, leaving 17 bases between. From germline, CDR1 is SGHVS and CDR2 FNYEAQ. This CDR3 region has 15 residues. This chain's CDR3 is CASSLGSGPLETQYF. DNA for the CDR3: TGTGCCAGCAGCCTGGGGAGCGGGCCTTTAGAGACCCAGTACTTC.

This clone showed up just once. The chain has TRBV28 and TRBJ2-7; TRBD1 might be the D (5 bases). The CDR3 contains 11 residues. V lost 7 bases, J lost 4 bases, and 8 bases lay in between. Germline values: CDR1 MDHEN, CDR2 SYDVKM. The CDR3 reads CASNGAYEQYF. In DNA form, the CDR3 reads TGTGCCAGCAATGGGGCGTACGAGCAGTACTTC.

The J gene is TRBJ2-3, the V gene TRBV5-1; 9 nucleotides agree with TRBD2. The CDR3 is 18 amino acids. V trimming: 0 bases; J trimming: 1 base; junction bases outside the gene matches: 9. Germline loops: CDR1 SGHRS, CDR2 YFSETQ. CDR3 amino acids: CASSLGRASGVRTDTQYF. CDR3 DNA sequence: TGCGCCAGCAGCTTGGGAAGGGCTAGCGGGGTTCGCACAGATACGCAGTATTTT. Based on the CDR3 plus reference TRBV5-1 and TRBJ2-3, the full variable domain is KAGVTQTPRYLIKTRGQQVTLSCSPISGHRSVSWYQQTPGQGLQFLFEYFSETQRNKGNFPGRFSGRQFSNSRSEMNVSTLELGDSALYLCASSLGRASGVRTDTQYFGPGTRLTVL.

This clone appeared a few times. The J gene is TRBJ2-7, the V gene TRBV6-5; 7 bases line up with TRBD1. The CDR3 runs to 13 residues. Germline V CDR1 and CDR2: MNHEY, SVGAGI. J lost 0 bases, V lost 7 bases, and 3 bases had no gene match. For the CDR3, the DNA is TGTGCCAGCAAGGCAGGGGGCTCCTACGAGCAGTACTTC. As protein: CASKAGGSYEQYF.

This chain joins TRBV30 and TRBJ1-5, with 9 positions matching TRBD1. Germline CDR1 GTSNPN, CDR2 SVGIG (reference sequence). The trim removed 3 bases at V and 6 bases at J, leaving 3 bases unmatched. CDR3 length: 13 residues. The CDR3 DNA reads as TGTGCCTGGAGGGACAGGGGATCTCAGCCCCAGCATTTT. It is translated as CAWRDRGSQPQHF.

The chain combines TRBV6-5 with TRBJ1-5, with D maybe TRBD1 (6 bases). The CDR3 has 13 amino acids. Trimming cost V 9 bases and J 7 bases, with 16 bases left between them. Germline V gene sequence: CDR1 MNHEY, CDR2 SVGAGI. CDR3 in amino acids: CASGQGYSQPQHF. Written as DNA, the CDR3 is TGTGCCAGTGGGCAGGGGTACAGCCAGCCCCAGCATTTT.

There are a few counts of this clone. The gene calls are TRBV7-9 and TRBJ1-6; D is perhaps TRBD1 (5 bases). V shed 5 bases and J shed 10 bases, with 12 bases lying between them. Germline assignment: CDR1 SEHNR and CDR2 FQNEAQ (reference sequence). There are 13 residues in the CDR3. CDR3: CASSPGGVSPLHF. The CDR3 nucleotides are TGTGCCAGCAGCCCTGGGGGGGTCTCACCCCTCCACTTT.

The rearrangement links TRBV18 to TRBJ1-4; a possible D gene is TRBD1 (6 bases). Germline values: CDR1 KGHSH, CDR2 LQKENI. Trimming took 1 base from V and 1 from J, leaving 10 bases between them. This CDR3 comprises 16 residues. Written as DNA, the CDR3 is TGTGCCAGCTCACCACGTGGGGGCGGAACTAATGAAAAACTGTTTTTT. Translating it yields CASSPRGGGTNEKLFF. Filled out from reference TRBV18 and TRBJ1-4, the complete variable domain reads NAGVMQNPRHLVRRRGQEARLRCSPMKGHSHVYWYRQLPEEGLKFMVYLQKENIIDESGMPKERFSAEFPKEGPSILRIQQVVRGDSAAYFCASSPRGGGTNEKLFFGSGTQLSVL.

V and J are TRBV9 and TRBJ1-2; 9 bases line up with TRBD1. Losses at the gene ends were 4 bases for V and 13 bases for J; bases not matched to a gene: 11. Germline V lookup: CDR1 SGDLS, CDR2 YYNGEE. CDR3 length: 13 amino acids. The CDR3: CASSLKTGGVITF. As DNA, the CDR3 is TGTGCCAGCAGCCTTAAGACAGGGGGTGTAATCACCTTC. Supplemented by reference TRBV9 and TRBJ1-2, the full variable domain reads DSGVTQTPKHLITATGQRVTLRCSPRSGDLSVYWYQQSLDQGLQFLIQYYNGEERAKGNILERFSAQQFPDLHSELNLSSLELGDSALYFCASSLKTGGVITFGSGTRLTVV.

CDR3 nucleotide sequence: TGCGCCAGCAGCCAAGATACGGCGGGAGGGGGCCGGGGCGAGCAGTACTTC. It is translated as CASSQDTAGGGRGEQYF. The chain links TRBV4-3 to TRBJ2-7, with 9 bases identical to TRBD2. This CDR3 has 17 residues. V gave up 0 bases and J gave up 6 bases; unmatched junction bases: 12. The germline V gene has CDR1 LGHNA and CDR2 YSLEER.

The genes are TRBV15 and TRBJ2-1, with TRBD1 matching over 7 bases. Germline V gene data show CDR1 as LNHNV and CDR2 as YYDKDF (reference sequence). The CDR3 loop spans 14 amino acids. Losses at the gene ends were 6 bases for V and 5 bases for J; bases not matched to a gene: 7. In nucleotides, the CDR3 is TGTGCCACCAGAGGCACGACAGGGAACAATGAGCAGTTCTTC. This codes for CATRGTTGNNEQFF. The entire variable domain, with the rest obtained from reference TRBV15 and TRBJ2-1, is as follows: DAMVIQNPRYQVTQFGKPVTLSCSQTLNHNVMYWYQQKSSQAPKLLFHYYDKDFNNEADTPDNFQSRRPNTSFCFLDIRSPGLGDTAMYLCATRGTTGNNEQFFGPGTRLTVL.

This clone appeared a single time. V and J are TRBV7-2 and TRBJ2-7, with TRBD2 identical over 7 bases. The CDR3 runs to 15 residues. V lost 4 bases to trimming and J lost 0 bases; unmatched junction nucleotides: 6. Germline V CDR1 and CDR2: SGHTA, FQGNSA. CDR3 sequence: CASSSFGGGSYEQYF. CDR3 nucleotide sequence: TGTGCCAGCAGCTCCTTCGGCGGGGGCTCCTACGAGCAGTACTTC.

This chain links TRBV2 with TRBJ2-2; possibly TRBD2 for D (6 bases). Trimming removed 6 bases from V and 5 bases from J, with 16 bases in between. Germline V gene lookup returns CDR1 SNHLY and CDR2 FYNNEI. The CDR3 consists of 15 residues. The CDR3 DNA reads as TGTGCCAGCAGCGGGCGGGGTAGGAATACCGGGGAGCTGTTTTTT. As protein: CASSGRGRNTGELFF.

This clone was seen a few times. The chain's CDR3 is CATSRAGAAANTGELFF. CDR3 in DNA: TGTGCCACCAGCAGAGCGGGAGCGGCTGCGAACACCGGGGAGCTGTTTTTT. The rearrangement uses TRBV15 and TRBJ2-2; D possibly corresponds to TRBD2 (6 bases). From germline, CDR1 is LNHNV and CDR2 YYDKDF (reference sequence). V lost 1 base to trimming and J lost 0 bases, with 12 bases between them. The CDR3 is made up of 17 amino acids.

This clone was counted a single time. The chain joins TRBV4-2 to TRBJ1-4; TRBD1 aligns across 7 bases. Per the germline V gene, CDR1 is LGHNA and CDR2 is YNFKEQ. With V trimmed by 4 bases and J by 5 bases, 10 bases remained unmatched. The CDR3 spans 16 residues. CDR3 residues: CASSRLWGTENEKLFF. The CDR3 nucleotides are TGTGCCAGCAGCCGACTCTGGGGGACAGAAAATGAAAAACTGTTTTTT.

V usage is TRBV30 and J usage is TRBJ2-5; perhaps TRBD2 as D (6 bases). Matching the DNA end better, TRBJ2-7 makes the J call doubtful. The CDR3 covers 13 residues. CDR1 is GTSNPN and CDR2 is SVGIG in the germline V gene (reference sequence). The CDR3 bases are TGTGCCTGGAGTGCTAGCGTAACGTACGAGCAGTACTTC. Translation gives CAWSASVTYEQYF.